This entry concerns a single TCR beta chain. What it binds is not known. Sequencing used immunoSEQ multiplex PCR; TCRdb keeps in-frame clones, though not all of them. The sample yields 200,000 or so clones, roughly 79% seen once. This sample was taken from a study of cytotoxic CD8 clonotypes in ibrutinib-treated CLL. About the study: Responses: roughly 25 partial, 2 complete; after median around 64 months, around 15 stayed remitted, 12 progressed. General study points: Sustained-remission and progressing patients were not sampled at matched times. Higher circulating CD8+ T-cell counts strongly accompanied higher baseline clonality, above age-matched healthy donors. Treatment saw public clonotypes, which were uncommon, either contract or stay stable.

Trimming at V came to 4 bases and at J to 2 bases, leaving 5 bases not matched to a gene. In germline, CDR1 is MNHNY, CDR2 SVGAGI (reference sequence). The CDR3 sequence is 15 residues long. V usage is TRBV6-6 and J usage is TRBJ2-7; TRBD2 agrees at 10 bases. Sample: PBMCs, taken after 12 months of ibrutinib treatment. The source is a human donor with chronic lymphocytic leukemia. The CDR3: CASSSISGGAYEQYF. Here the CDR3 DNA reads TGTGCCAGCAGTTCCATCAGCGGGGGGGCCTACGAGCAGTACTTC.